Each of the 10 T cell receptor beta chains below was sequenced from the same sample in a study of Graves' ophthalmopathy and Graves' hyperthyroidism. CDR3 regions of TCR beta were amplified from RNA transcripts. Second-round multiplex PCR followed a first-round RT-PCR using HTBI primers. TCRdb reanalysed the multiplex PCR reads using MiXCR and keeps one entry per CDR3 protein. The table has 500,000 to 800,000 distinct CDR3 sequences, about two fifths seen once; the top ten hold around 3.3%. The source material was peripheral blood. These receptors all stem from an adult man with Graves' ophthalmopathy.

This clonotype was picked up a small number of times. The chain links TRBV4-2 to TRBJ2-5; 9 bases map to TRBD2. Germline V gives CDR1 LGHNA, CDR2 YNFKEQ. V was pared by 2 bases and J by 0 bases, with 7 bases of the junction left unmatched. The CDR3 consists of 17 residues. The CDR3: CASSQSPGLAYQETQYF. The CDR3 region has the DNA TGTGCCAGCAGCCAAAGCCCGGGACTAGCATACCAAGAGACCCAGTACTTC.

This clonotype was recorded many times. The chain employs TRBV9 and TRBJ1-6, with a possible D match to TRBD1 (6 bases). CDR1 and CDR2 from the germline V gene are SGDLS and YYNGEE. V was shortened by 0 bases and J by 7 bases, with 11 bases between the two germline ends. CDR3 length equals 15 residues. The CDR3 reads CASSVGGRGNSPLHF. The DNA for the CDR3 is TGTGCCAGCAGCGTAGGGGGCAGGGGCAATTCACCCCTCCACTTT.

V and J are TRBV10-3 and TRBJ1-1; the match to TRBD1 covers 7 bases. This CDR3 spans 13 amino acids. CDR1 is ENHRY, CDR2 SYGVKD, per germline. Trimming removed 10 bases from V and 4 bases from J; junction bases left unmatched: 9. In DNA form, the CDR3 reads TGTGCCAGCAGAGACAGGGACTTCACTGAAGCTTTCTTT. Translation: CASRDRDFTEAFF.

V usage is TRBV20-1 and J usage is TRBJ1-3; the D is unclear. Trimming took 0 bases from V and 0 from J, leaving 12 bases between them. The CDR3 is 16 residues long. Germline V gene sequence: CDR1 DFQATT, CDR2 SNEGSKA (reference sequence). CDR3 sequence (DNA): TGCAGTGCTAGAGATTCGGGCTCCTACTCTGGAAACACCATATATTTT. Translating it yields CSARDSGSYSGNTIYF.

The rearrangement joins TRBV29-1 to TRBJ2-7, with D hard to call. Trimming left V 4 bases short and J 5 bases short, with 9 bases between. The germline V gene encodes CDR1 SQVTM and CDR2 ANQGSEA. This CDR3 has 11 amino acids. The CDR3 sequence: CSVGLVDEQYF. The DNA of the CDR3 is TGCAGCGTTGGCCTCGTGGACGAGCAGTACTTC.

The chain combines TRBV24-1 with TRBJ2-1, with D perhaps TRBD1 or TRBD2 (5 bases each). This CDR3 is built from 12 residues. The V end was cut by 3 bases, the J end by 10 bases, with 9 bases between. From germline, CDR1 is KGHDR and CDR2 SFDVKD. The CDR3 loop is CATSDPRGEQFF. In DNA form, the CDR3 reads TGTGCCACCAGTGATCCGAGGGGCGAGCAGTTCTTC.

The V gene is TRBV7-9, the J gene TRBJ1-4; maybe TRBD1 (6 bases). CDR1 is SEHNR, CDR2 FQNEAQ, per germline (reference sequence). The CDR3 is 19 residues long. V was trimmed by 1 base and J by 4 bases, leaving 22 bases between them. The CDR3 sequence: CASSLELGVPDRHNEKLFF. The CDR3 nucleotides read TGTGCCAGCAGCTTAGAGTTGGGAGTCCCGGACAGACATAATGAAAAACTGTTTTTT. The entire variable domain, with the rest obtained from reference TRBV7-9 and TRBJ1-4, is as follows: DTGVSQNPRHKITKRGQNVTFRCDPISEHNRLYWYRQTLGQGPEFLTYFQNEAQLEKSRLLSDRFSAERPKGSFSTLEIQRTEQGDSAMYLCASSLELGVPDRHNEKLFFGSGTQLSVL.

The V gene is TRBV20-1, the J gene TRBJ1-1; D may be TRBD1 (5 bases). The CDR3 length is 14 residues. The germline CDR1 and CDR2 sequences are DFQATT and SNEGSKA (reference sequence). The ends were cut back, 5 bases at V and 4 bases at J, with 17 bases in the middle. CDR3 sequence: CSAGHHRLGTEAFF. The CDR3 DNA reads TGCAGTGCTGGACACCACAGGTTAGGCACTGAAGCTTTCTTT.

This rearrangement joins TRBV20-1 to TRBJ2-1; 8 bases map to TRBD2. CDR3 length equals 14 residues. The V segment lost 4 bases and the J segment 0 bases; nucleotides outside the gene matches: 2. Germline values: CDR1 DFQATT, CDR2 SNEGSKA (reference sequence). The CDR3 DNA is TGCAGTGCTACCGGGACTAGCTCCTACAATGAGCAGTTCTTC. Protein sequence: CSATGTSSYNEQFF.

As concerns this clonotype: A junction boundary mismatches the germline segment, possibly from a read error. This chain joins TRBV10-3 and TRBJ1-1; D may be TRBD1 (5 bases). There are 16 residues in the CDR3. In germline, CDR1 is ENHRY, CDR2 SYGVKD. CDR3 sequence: CASSGPGGLTNTEAFF. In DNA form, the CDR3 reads TGTGCCAGCAGTGGCCCCGGGGGACTCACGAACACTGAAGCTTTCTTT.